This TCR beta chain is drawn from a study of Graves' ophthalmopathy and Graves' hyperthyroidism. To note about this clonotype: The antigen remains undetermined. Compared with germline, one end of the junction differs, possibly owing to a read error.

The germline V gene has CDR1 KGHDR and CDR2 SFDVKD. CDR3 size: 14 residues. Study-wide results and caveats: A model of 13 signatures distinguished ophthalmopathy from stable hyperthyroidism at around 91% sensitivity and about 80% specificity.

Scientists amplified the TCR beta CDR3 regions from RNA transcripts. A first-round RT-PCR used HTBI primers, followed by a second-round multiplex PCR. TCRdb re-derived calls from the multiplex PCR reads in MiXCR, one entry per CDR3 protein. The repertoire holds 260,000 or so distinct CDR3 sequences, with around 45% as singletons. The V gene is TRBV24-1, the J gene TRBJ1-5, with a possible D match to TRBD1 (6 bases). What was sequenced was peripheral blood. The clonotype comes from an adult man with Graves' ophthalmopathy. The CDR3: CASSSQGGNQPQHF. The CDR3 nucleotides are TGTGCCAGCAGTTCACAGGGAGGCAATCAGCCCCAGCATTTT.